This T cell receptor (beta chain) was sequenced in a study of Ad26.COV2.S vaccination and SARS-CoV-2 variants. Study findings and constraints: Individuals receiving vaccine had higher spike-specific TCR breadth than placebo recipients did.

Documented treatment: about 20 received Ad26.COV2.S at low or high dose, single or two shots; about 5 received placebo; per-sample allocation not given. Material that was analyzed had been drawn on day 63 after the first vaccine or placebo injection. Vaccine was an Ad26 vector expressing Wuhan-strain SARS-CoV-2 spike. Profiled with immunoSEQ multiplex PCR; TCRdb holds only in-frame clones, not every one. The table includes a few hundred thousand clones, approximately 87% detected once. About this clone: The target antigen is unknown.

Here the sequenced sample was peripheral blood, taken in a trial of Ad26.COV2.S vaccine versus placebo. The TCR sequence derives from a person aged 18 to 65 who received the Ad26.COV2.S COVID-19 vaccine or a placebo.

CDR3 in amino acids: CASRVAGGRGTQYF. As DNA, the CDR3 is TGTGCCAGCAGAGTAGCGGGAGGCCGTGGGACCCAGTACTTC. This chain joins TRBV6-5 and TRBJ2-5; 10 bases fit TRBD2. The CDR3 runs to 14 residues. Trimming removed 6 bases from V and 7 bases from J; junction bases left unmatched: 8. CDR1 is MNHEY and CDR2 is SVGAGI in the germline V gene.